This is a list of T cell receptor beta chains from one sample in a study of shared clonotypes between healthy human individuals. The data were produced by immunoSEQ multiplex PCR, yet TCRdb's version contains in-frame clones alone and is incomplete. The sample holds about 1.5 million clones, nearly 99% seen once. The sample was naive CD4+ T cells sorted from blood. The receptor source for this set is a man aged 30 to 39 in good health. The CDR3 runs from the conserved cysteine through the conserved F or W. The D gene is left open where the match is weak. Where a row states a size, it is once, few, many or the class of an expanded clone; other rows omit it.

size,J,V,D,DNA,CDR3
once,TRBJ1-1,TRBV18,NA,TGTGCCAGCTCACCACGTGCGACGGACACTGAAGCTTTCTTT,CASSPRATDTEAFF
NA,TRBJ2-1,TRBV5-4,NA,TGTGCCAGCAGCCAGGACTATGCTGAGCAGTTCTTC,CASSQDYAEQFF
NA,TRBJ2-1,TRBV5-1,TRBD1,TGCGCCAGCAGCTTGAATCGTCCGGGACAGGGAGAAAGCTCCTACAATGAGCAGTTCTTC,CASSLNRPGQGESSYNEQFF
NA,TRBJ2-7,TRBV7-6,TRBD2,TGTGCCAGCAGCCCTAGAGGGACTAGCGGGAGTGCCGAGCAGTACTTC,CASSPRGTSGSAEQYF
NA,TRBJ2-1,TRBV7-9,NA,TGTGAATCGGCGCCGTACAATGAGCAGTTCTTC,CESAPYNEQFF
NA,TRBJ2-7,TRBV19,NA,TGTGCCAGTAGTTTAGCGTCTGAGCTTTACGAGCAGTACTTC,CASSLASELYEQYF
NA,TRBJ2-1,TRBV5-1,NA,TGCGCCAGCGGGTCGTCCCATAATGAGCAGTTCTTC,CASGSSHNEQFF
once,TRBJ2-1,TRBV14,NA,TGTGCCAGCAGCCAACCGTCCGGGAGACGTTGGAATGAGCAGTTCTTC,CASSQPSGRRWNEQFF
NA,TRBJ2-7,TRBV11-3,TRBD1,TGTGCCAGCAGCCAGGGACAGGGGGCAGGGGAGCAGTACTTC,CASSQGQGAGEQYF
NA,TRBJ2-3,TRBV28,NA,TGTGCCAGCAGCCCGGGAGGGACAGTGACTAGCACAGATACGCAGTATTTT,CASSPGGTVTSTDTQYF
NA,TRBJ2-5,TRBV5-1,NA,TGCGCCAGCAGCTCCCCCTCTCGTCGGGGAGAGACCCAGTACTTC,CASSSPSRRGETQYF
NA,TRBJ2-5,TRBV7-9,NA,TGTGCCAGCAGCTTAAGTCAGTTCGCGTCCCAGTACTTC,CASSLSQFASQYF
NA,TRBJ2-1,TRBV10-3,NA,TGTGCCATCAGACCGTCAACAGGGTACAATGAGCAGTTCTTC,CAIRPSTGYNEQFF